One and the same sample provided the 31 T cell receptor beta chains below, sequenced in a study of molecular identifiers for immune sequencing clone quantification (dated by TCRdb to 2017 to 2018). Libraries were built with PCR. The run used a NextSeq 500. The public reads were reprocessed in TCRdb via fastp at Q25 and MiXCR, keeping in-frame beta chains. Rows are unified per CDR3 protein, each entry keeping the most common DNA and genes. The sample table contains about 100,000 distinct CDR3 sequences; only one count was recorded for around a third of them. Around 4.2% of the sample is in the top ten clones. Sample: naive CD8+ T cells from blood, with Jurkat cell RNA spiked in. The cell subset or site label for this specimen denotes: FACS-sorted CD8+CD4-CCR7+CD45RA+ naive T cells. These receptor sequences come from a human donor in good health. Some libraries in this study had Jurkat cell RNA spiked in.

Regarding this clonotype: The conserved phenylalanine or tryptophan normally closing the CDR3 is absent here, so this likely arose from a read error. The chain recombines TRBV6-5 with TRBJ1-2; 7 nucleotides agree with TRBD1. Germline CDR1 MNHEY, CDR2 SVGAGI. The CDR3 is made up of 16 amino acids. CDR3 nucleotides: TGTGCCAGCAGTCCCGTGACCGGGACAGCTAACAATGGCTACACCATC. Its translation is CASSPVTGTANNGYTI.

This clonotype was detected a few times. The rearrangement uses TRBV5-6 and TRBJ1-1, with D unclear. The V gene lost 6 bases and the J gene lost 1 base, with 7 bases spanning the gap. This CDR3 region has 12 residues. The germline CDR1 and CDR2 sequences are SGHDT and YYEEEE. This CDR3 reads CASIAPNTEAFF. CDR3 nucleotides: TGTGCCAGCATCGCGCCGAACACTGAAGCTTTCTTT.

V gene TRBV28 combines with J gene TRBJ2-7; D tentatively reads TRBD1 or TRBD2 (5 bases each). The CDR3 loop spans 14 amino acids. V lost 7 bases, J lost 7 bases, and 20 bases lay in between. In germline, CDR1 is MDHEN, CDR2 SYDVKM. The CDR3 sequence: CASTTGTTYEEQYF. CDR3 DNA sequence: TGTGCCAGCACAACCGGGACCACTTACGAGGAGCAGTACTTC.

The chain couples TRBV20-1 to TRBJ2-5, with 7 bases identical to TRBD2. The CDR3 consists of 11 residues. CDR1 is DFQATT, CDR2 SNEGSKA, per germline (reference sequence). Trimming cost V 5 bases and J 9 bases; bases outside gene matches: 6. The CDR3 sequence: CSALAGPAQYF. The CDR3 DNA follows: TGCAGTGCTTTAGCGGGCCCGGCCCAGTACTTC.

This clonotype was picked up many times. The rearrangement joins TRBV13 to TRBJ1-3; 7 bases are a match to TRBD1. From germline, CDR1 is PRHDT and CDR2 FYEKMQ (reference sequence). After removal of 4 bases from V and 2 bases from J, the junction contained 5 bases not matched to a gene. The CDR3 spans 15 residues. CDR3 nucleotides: TGTGCCAGCAGCTCGGGACAGTCTGCTGGAAACACCATATATTTT. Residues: CASSSGQSAGNTIYF.

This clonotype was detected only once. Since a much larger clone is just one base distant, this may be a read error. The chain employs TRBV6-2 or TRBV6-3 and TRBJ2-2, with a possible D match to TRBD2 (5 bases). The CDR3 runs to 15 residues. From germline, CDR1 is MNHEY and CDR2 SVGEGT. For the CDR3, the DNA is TGTGCCAGCCAGGACCGTACAGAGGAGACCGGGGTGCTGTTTTTT. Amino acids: CASQDRTEETGVLFF.

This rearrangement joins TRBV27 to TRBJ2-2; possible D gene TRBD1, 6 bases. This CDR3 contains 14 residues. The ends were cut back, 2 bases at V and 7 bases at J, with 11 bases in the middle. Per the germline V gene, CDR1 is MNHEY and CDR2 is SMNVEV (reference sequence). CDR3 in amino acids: CASSLTGSVGELFF. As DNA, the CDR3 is TGTGCCAGCAGTTTAACAGGGTCGGTCGGGGAGCTGTTTTTT.

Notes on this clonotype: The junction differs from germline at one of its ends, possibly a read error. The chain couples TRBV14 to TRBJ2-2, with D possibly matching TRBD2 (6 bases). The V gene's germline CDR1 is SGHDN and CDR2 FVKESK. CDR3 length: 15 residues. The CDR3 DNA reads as TGTGCCAGCAGCTCTGTAGGAGGGAGGTCCGGGGAGCTGTATTTT. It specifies CASSSVGGRSGELYF.

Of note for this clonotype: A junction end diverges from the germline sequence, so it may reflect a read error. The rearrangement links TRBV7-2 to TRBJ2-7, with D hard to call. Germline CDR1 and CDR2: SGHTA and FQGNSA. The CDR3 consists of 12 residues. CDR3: CASSLTVVEQCF. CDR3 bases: TGTGCCAGCAGCTTAACCGTAGTCGAGCAGTGCTTC.

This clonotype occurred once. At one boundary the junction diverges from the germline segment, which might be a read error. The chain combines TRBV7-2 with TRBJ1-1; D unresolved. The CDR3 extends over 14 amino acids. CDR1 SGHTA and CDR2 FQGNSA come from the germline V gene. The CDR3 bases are TGTGCCTGCAGCTTAGCGCTAGGGAACACTGAAGCTTTCTTT. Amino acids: CACSLALGNTEAFF. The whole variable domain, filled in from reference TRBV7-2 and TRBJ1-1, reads GAGVSQSPSNKVTEKGKDVELRCDPISGHTALYWYRQSLGQGLEFLIYFQGNSAPDKSGLPSDRFSAERTGGSVSTLTIQRTQQEDSAVYLCACSLALGNTEAFFGQGTRLTVV.

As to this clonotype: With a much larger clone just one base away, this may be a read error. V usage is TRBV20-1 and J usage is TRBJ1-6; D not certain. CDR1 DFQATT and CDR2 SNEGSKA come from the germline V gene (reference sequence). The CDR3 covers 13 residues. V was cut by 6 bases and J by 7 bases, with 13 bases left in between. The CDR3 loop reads CSALGPGNSPLHF. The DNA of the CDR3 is TGCAGTGCCCTAGGGCCGGGGAATTCACCCCTCCACTTT.

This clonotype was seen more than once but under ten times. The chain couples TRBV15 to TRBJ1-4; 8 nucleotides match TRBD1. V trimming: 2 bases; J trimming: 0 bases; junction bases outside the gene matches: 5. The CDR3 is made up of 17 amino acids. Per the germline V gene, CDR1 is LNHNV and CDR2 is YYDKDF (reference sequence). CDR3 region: CATSRTDRGATNEKLFF. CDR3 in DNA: TGTGCCACCAGCAGAACCGACAGGGGTGCAACTAATGAAAAACTGTTTTTT.

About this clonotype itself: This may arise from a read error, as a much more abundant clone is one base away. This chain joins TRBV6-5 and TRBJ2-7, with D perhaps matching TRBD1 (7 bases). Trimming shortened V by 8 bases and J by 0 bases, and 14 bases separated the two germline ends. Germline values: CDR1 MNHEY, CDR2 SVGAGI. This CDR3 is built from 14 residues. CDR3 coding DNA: TGTGCCAGCTGTTGGGGGGACAGCTCCTACGAGCAGTACTTC. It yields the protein CASCWGDSSYEQYF.

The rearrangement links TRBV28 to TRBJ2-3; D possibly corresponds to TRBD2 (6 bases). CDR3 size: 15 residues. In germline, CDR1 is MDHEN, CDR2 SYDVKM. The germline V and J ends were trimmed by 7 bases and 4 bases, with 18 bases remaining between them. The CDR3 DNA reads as TGTGCCAGCAAGATGTACGGGAGTGCCGCAGATACGCAGTATTTT. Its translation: CASKMYGSAADTQYF.

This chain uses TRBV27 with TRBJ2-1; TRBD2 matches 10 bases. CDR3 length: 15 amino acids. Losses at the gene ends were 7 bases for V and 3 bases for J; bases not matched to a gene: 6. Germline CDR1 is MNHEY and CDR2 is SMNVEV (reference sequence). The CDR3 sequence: CASNPGLAVYNEQFF. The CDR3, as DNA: TGTGCCAGCAACCCTGGACTAGCGGTCTACAATGAGCAGTTCTTC.

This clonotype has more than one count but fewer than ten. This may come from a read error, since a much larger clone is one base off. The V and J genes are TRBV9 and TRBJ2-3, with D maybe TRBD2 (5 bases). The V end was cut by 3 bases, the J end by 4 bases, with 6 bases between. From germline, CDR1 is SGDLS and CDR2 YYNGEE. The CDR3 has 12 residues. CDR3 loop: CASSGGSDTQYF. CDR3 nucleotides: TGTGCCAGCAGCGGCGGGTCAGATACGCAGTATTTT.

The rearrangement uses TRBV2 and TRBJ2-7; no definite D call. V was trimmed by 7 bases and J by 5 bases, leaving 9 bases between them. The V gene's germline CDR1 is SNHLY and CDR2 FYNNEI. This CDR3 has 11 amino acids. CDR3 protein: CASISSNEQYF. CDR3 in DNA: TGTGCCAGCATCTCTAGTAACGAGCAGTACTTC.

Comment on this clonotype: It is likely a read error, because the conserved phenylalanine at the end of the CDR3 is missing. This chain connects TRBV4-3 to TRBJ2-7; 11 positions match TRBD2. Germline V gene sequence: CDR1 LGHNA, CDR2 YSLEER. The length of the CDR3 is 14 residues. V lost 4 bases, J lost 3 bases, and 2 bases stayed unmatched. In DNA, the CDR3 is TGCGCCAGCAGCCGCGGGACTAGCGGCTACGAGCAGTACATC. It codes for CASSRGTSGYEQYI.

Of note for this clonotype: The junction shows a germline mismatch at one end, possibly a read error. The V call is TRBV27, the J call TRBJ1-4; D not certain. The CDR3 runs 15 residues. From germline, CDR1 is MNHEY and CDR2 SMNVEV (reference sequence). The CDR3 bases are TGTGCCAGCAGCCCAATGTCGGGCTTAAATGAAAAACTGTGTTTT. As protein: CASSPMSGLNEKLCF. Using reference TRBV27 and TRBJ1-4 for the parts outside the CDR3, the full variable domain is EAQVTQNPRYLITVTGKKLTVTCSQNMNHEYMSWYRQDPGLGLRQIYYSMNVEVTDKGDVPEGYKVSRKEKRNFPLILESPSPNQTSLYFCASSPMSGLNEKLCFGSGTQLSVL.

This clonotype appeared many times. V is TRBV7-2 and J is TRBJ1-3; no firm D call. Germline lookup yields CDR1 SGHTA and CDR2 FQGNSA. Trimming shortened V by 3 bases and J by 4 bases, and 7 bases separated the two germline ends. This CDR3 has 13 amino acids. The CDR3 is CASSFPFGNTIYF. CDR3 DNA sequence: TGTGCCAGCAGCTTTCCCTTCGGAAACACCATATATTTT. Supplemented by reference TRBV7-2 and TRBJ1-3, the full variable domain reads GAGVSQSPSNKVTEKGKDVELRCDPISGHTALYWYRQSLGQGLEFLIYFQGNSAPDKSGLPSDRFSAERTGGSVSTLTIQRTQQEDSAVYLCASSFPFGNTIYFGEGSWLTVV.

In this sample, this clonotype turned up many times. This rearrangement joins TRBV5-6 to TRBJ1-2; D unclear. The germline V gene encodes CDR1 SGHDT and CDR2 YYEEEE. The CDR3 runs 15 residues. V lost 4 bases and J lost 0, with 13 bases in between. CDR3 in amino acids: CASSPAGPSNYGYTF. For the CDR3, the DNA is TGTGCCAGCAGCCCAGCCGGACCGTCTAACTATGGCTACACCTTC.

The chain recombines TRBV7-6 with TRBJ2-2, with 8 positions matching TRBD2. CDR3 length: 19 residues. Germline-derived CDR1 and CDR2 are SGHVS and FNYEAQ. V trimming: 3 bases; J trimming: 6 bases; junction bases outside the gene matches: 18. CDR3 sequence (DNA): TGTGCCAGCAGCTTCCCTCGATCCGGGAGGGCCAGGAGTGCCGGGGAGCTGTTTTTT. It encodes CASSFPRSGRARSAGELFF.

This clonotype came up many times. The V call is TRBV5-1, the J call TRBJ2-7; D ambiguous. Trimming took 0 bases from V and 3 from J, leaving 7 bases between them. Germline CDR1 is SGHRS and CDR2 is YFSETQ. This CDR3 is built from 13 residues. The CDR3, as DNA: TGCGCCAGCAGCTTGGACCCTGGCTACGAGCAGTACTTC. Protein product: CASSLDPGYEQYF.

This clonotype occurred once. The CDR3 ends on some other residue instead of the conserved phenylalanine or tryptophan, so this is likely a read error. The CDR3 DNA sequence: TGTGCCAGCTCATCCGAGGGGGCAACTAATGAAAAACTGTTTTAT. It translates to CASSSEGATNEKLFY. This chain connects TRBV6-5 to TRBJ1-4; the D gene is possibly TRBD1 (6 bases). Germline V lookup: CDR1 MNHEY, CDR2 SVGAGI. The CDR3 is made up of 15 amino acids. Trimming cost V 8 bases and J 0 bases, with 13 bases left between them.

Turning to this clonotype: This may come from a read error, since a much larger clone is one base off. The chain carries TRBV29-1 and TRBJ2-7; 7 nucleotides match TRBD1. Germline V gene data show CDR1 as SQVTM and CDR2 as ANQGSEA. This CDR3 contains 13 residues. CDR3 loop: CSVESGGPYEQHF. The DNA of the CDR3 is TGCAGCGTTGAGTCAGGGGGTCCCTACGAGCAGCACTTC.

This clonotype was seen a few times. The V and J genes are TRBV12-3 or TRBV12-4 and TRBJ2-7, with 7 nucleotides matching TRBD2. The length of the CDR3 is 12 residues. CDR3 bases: TGTTCAAGTGGGGGAGGGATCTACGAGCAGTACTTC. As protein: CSSGGGIYEQYF.

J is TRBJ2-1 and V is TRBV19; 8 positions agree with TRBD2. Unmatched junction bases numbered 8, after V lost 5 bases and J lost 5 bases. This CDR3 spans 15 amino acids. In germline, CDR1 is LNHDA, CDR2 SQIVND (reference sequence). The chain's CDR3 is CASSRTSGSHNEQFF. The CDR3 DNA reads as TGTGCCAGTAGTCGCACTAGCGGCTCTCACAATGAGCAGTTCTTC.

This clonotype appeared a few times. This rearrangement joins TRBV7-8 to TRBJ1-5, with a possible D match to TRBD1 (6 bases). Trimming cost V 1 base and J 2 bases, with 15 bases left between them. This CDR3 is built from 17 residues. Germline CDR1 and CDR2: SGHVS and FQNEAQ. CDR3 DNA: TGTGCCAGCAGCTTAGTGCGGGGGGCCGCCGGCAATCAGCCCCAGCATTTT. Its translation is CASSLVRGAAGNQPQHF. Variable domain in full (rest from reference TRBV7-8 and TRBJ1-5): GAGVSQSPRYKVAKRGQDVALRCDPISGHVSLFWYQQALGQGPEFLTYFQNEAQLDKSGLPSDRFFAERPEGSVSTLKIQRTQQEDSAVYLCASSLVRGAAGNQPQHFGDGTRLSIL.

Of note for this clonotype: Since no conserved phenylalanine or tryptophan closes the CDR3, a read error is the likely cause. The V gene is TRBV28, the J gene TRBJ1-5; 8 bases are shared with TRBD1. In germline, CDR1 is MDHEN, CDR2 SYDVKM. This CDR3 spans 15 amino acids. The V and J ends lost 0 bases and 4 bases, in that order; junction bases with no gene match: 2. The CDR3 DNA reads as TGTGCCAGCAGTTTATGGGACAGGGCTAATCAGCCCCAGCATTCT. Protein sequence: CASSLWDRANQPQHS.

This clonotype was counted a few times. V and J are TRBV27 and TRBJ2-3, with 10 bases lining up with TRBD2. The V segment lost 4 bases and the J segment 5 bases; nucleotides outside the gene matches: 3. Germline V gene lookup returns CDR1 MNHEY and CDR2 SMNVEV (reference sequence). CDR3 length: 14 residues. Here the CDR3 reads CASSSGLALDTQYF. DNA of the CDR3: TGTGCCAGCAGTTCGGGACTAGCGTTAGATACGCAGTATTTT.

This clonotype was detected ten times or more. The CDR3 protein is CASSPPSWEQYF. DNA of the CDR3: TGTGCCAGCAGTCCCCCCTCCTGGGAGCAGTATTTT. V and J are TRBV6-2 or TRBV6-3 and TRBJ2-3; D is undetermined. The CDR3 covers 12 residues. Trimming removed 5 bases from V and 11 bases from J, with 14 bases in between. Germline V lookup: CDR1 MNHEY, CDR2 SVGEGT.